These 18 T cell receptor beta chains came from one sample sequenced in a study of T cell responses to AZD1222 COVID-19 vaccine (dated by TCRdb to the early 2020s). Sample time point, as interpreted from the label and publication: baseline before first vaccination. Library generation was performed with the immunoSEQ multiplex PCR assay. As stored in TCRdb, this immuneACCESS dataset retains in-frame rearrangements with V and J assigned. A fraction of the clones does not appear; measured against another copy, unresolved V genes explain less than half of the discrepancy, and the remainder lacks a known reason. The table for this sample lists under 150,000 clones. 2% to 2.5% of the sample belongs to the ten largest clones. Sequenced input: peripheral blood. Every receptor here comes from an adult in good health.

The genes are TRBV5-1 and TRBJ1-1; D remains unclear. V was clipped by 2 bases and J by 4 bases, with 9 bases between them. Per germline, CDR1 SGHRS and CDR2 YFSETQ. The CDR3 covers 13 residues. As DNA, the CDR3 is TGCGCCAGCAGCTTTGGGCGGGGCACTGAAGCTTTCTTT. This sequence encodes CASSFGRGTEAFF.

As DNA, the CDR3 is TGTGCCAGCAGCTTAACCAGGGGGCCGAACACTGAAGCTTTCTTT. It is translated as CASSLTRGPNTEAFF. This chain links TRBV7-2 with TRBJ1-1; 8 bases map to TRBD1. Germline V gene data show CDR1 as SGHTA and CDR2 as FQGNSA. The CDR3 is 15 residues long. J was trimmed by 1 base and V by 2 bases; bases with no gene match: 3.

The rearrangement uses TRBV6-5 and TRBJ1-2, with D unclear. From germline, CDR1 is MNHEY and CDR2 SVGAGI. The ends were cut back, 10 bases at V and 2 bases at J, with 8 bases in the middle. The CDR3 contains 11 residues. CDR3 DNA: TGTGCCATAGATAACAACTATGGCTACACCTTC. This codes for CAIDNNYGYTF.

The chain is built from TRBV27 and TRBJ2-2; 7 nucleotides align to TRBD2. The CDR3 runs to 16 residues. CDR1 and CDR2 from the germline V gene are MNHEY and SMNVEV (reference sequence). V was clipped by 7 bases and J by 0 bases; unmatched bases: 8. The CDR3 nucleotides read TGTGCCAGCACCTTTTCTGGGGGGGCGAACACCGGGGAGCTGTTTTTT. Its protein product is CASTFSGGANTGELFF.

The chain has TRBV18 and TRBJ2-5; TRBD1 agrees at 7 bases. V lost 5 bases and J lost 2; bases outside the gene matches: 11. CDR1 and CDR2 (germline): KGHSH, LQKENI. The length of the CDR3 is 16 residues. The CDR3 sequence: CASSEVTGLSQETQYF. In DNA form, the CDR3 reads TGTGCCAGCTCAGAGGTGACAGGGTTGTCTCAAGAGACCCAGTACTTC.

The chain combines TRBV19 with TRBJ1-4; D ambiguous. Germline CDR1 reads LNHDA; CDR2 reads SQIVND (reference sequence). V was cut by 5 bases and J by 3 bases, with 10 bases left in between. The CDR3 is 14 residues long. CDR3 amino acids: CASSRAGANEKLFF. The CDR3 nucleotides are TGTGCCAGTAGTCGGGCGGGAGCTAATGAAAAACTGTTTTTT.

The J gene is TRBJ1-6, the V gene TRBV30; the match to TRBD1 covers 10 bases. After removal of 4 bases from V and 9 bases from J, the junction contained 3 bases not matched to a gene. The CDR3 is 13 residues long. Germline V gene sequence: CDR1 GTSNPN, CDR2 SVGIG (reference sequence). CDR3 bases: TGTGCCTGGACCGGGACAGGGGTTTCACCCCTCCACTTT. Its protein is CAWTGTGVSPLHF.

This chain's CDR3 is CASSFGGDQPQHF. The CDR3 nucleotides read TGTGCCAGTAGTTTCGGGGGAGATCAGCCCCAGCATTTT. The V gene is TRBV19, the J gene TRBJ1-5; TRBD1 might be the D (5 bases). The CDR3 totals 13 residues. Germline CDR1 LNHDA, CDR2 SQIVND (reference sequence). Between the trimmed V and J ends, which lost 5 bases and 5 bases, there was a span of 10 bases.

The chain carries TRBV15 and TRBJ1-3; no clear D. The CDR3 has 15 residues. Per germline, CDR1 LNHNV and CDR2 YYDKDF (reference sequence). The V and J ends lost 3 bases and 0 bases respectively, with 9 bases between them. Here the CDR3 reads CATSRDPNSGNTIYF. CDR3 in DNA: TGTGCCACCAGCAGGGACCCCAACTCTGGAAACACCATATATTTT.

The chain has TRBV11-3 and TRBJ1-4, with TRBD1 as a possible D gene (5 bases). Germline lookup yields CDR1 SGHNT and CDR2 YENEEA. This CDR3 spans 15 amino acids. Trimming stripped 4 bases from V and 3 bases from J, with 12 bases between. As DNA, the CDR3 is TGTGCCAGCAGCTCTACCTGGGGCCCTAATGAAAAACTGTTTTTT. It translates to CASSSTWGPNEKLFF.

The chain carries TRBV2 and TRBJ1-1, with D unresolved. CDR3 length: 14 residues. Trimming left V 6 bases short and J 6 bases short, with 17 bases between. The germline CDR1 and CDR2 sequences are SNHLY and FYNNEI. The CDR3 bases are TGTGCCAGCAGCCAGACTTGGGGTATCGCTGAAGCTTTCTTT. This encodes CASSQTWGIAEAFF.

V is TRBV14 and J is TRBJ1-5; D remains ambiguous. In germline, CDR1 is SGHDN, CDR2 FVKESK. Trimming removed 0 bases at V and 10 bases at J, with 10 bases between. The CDR3 is 13 residues long. The CDR3 DNA is TGTGCCAGCAGCCAAGACCCCAGTCTCCCCCAGCATTTT. This sequence encodes CASSQDPSLPQHF.

The genes are TRBV2 and TRBJ2-7; a possible D gene is TRBD1 (5 bases). CDR3 length equals 12 residues. The V end was cut by 2 bases, the J end by 12 bases, with 14 bases between. Per germline, CDR1 SNHLY and CDR2 FYNNEI. CDR3 nucleotides: TGTGCCAGCAGTGAATTAGGCAGGGCTTGGTACTTC. Its translation: CASSELGRAWYF.

J is TRBJ2-7 and V is TRBV15; maybe TRBD1 (5 bases). This CDR3 is 13 amino acids long. Germline CDR1 is LNHNV and CDR2 is YYDKDF (reference sequence). The V end lost 0 bases, the J end lost 5 bases, and 8 bases lay between the germline ends. The CDR3 sequence: CATSRDLGDEQYF. CDR3 sequence (DNA): TGTGCCACCAGCAGAGATTTAGGGGACGAGCAGTACTTC.

This chain's CDR3 is CASSLGAGNNEKLFF. In DNA, the CDR3 is TGCGCCAGCAGCTTGGGGGCAGGCAATAATGAAAAACTGTTTTTT. The gene calls are TRBV5-1 and TRBJ1-4, with no clear D. Trimming left V 0 bases short and J 4 bases short, with 10 bases between. CDR1 and CDR2 (germline): SGHRS, YFSETQ. CDR3 length: 15 residues.

The gene calls are TRBV12-3 or TRBV12-4 and TRBJ2-1; possibly TRBD1 for D (6 bases). Trimming left V 3 bases short and J 8 bases short, with 11 bases between. This CDR3 has 13 amino acids. The CDR3 DNA is TGTGCCAGCAGTTTCGTTGGGGGCTATGAGCAGTTCTTC. It is translated as CASSFVGGYEQFF.

The chain joins TRBV5-1 to TRBJ1-1; weak D call: TRBD1 (6 bases). Trimming shortened V by 4 bases and J by 5 bases, and 15 bases separated the two germline ends. This CDR3 has 14 amino acids. Germline assignment: CDR1 SGHRS and CDR2 YFSETQ. The CDR3 region is CASSTRGGRTEAFF. The CDR3 region has the DNA TGCGCCAGCAGCACCAGAGGGGGGCGAACTGAAGCTTTCTTT.

The J gene is TRBJ2-7, the V gene TRBV4-2, with 8 positions matching TRBD2. Per germline, CDR1 LGHNA and CDR2 YNFKEQ. The CDR3 is made up of 16 amino acids. V was pared by 0 bases and J by 4 bases, with 8 bases of the junction left unmatched. In DNA form, the CDR3 reads TGTGCCAGCAGCCAAGATTTTCGGGGGGGCCTGTACGAGCAGTACTTC. As protein: CASSQDFRGGLYEQYF.